The entry that follows covers one T cell receptor beta chain sequence. The data derive from a study of cytomegalovirus exposure and HLA in healthy donors. The CDR3 sequence is 18 residues long. In germline, CDR1 is MGHRA, CDR2 YSYEKL. V lost 0 bases to trimming and J lost 1 base; unmatched junction nucleotides: 10. Use of 60 Vbeta and 13 Jbeta primers characterized the PCR. The assay was immunoSEQ multiplex PCR, and TCRdb's table has in-frame clones only and misses some. The sample records 90,000 to 100,000 clones, roughly 80% being singletons. The receptor was derived from a man aged 55 to 69 in good health and CMV-seropositive. Input material: PBMCs. J is TRBJ2-3 and V is TRBV4-1; TRBD1 matches 7 bases. This chain's CDR3 is CASSQETGTTGRTDTQYF. The CDR3 DNA follows: TGCGCCAGCAGCCAAGAGACCGGGACGACAGGGCGCACAGATACGCAGTATTTT.